This passage covers 16 T cell receptor beta chains from one sample sequenced in a study of T cells after posttransplantation cyclophosphamide. Clones were read by immunoSEQ multiplex PCR, and TCRdb kept only the in-frame ones, dropping some. The sample includes about 12,000 clones, none of them occurring once. Material: PBMCs. These receptors all come from a woman aged 40 to 50 in good health, CMV-negative, and a related stem cell transplant donor.

Judged by abundance, this clone is medium-sized. The rearrangement links TRBV7-9 to TRBJ2-7; D is perhaps TRBD1 (5 bases). This CDR3 region has 12 residues. Trimming removed 6 bases from V and 7 bases from J, with 13 bases in between. CDR1 is SEHNR, CDR2 FQNEAQ, per germline (reference sequence). The CDR3 loop is CASSLKAGEQYF. In DNA, the CDR3 is TGTGCCAGCAGTTTAAAAGCAGGGGAGCAGTACTTC. Combining the CDR3 with reference TRBV7-9 and TRBJ2-7 gives the whole variable domain DTGVSQNPRHKITKRGQNVTFRCDPISEHNRLYWYRQTLGQGPEFLTYFQNEAQLEKSRLLSDRFSAERPKGSFSTLEIQRTEQGDSAMYLCASSLKAGEQYFGPGTRLTVT.

Many counts were recorded for this clone. J is TRBJ2-2 and V is TRBV2; D possibly corresponds to TRBD2 (6 bases). The CDR3 runs 14 residues. CDR1 is SNHLY and CDR2 is FYNNEI in the germline V gene. V was shortened by 3 bases and J by 4 bases, with 9 bases between the two germline ends. Here the CDR3 reads CASSETSSTGELFF. Here the CDR3 DNA reads TGTGCCAGCAGTGAGACTAGTTCCACCGGGGAGCTGTTTTTT.

This clone was seen repeatedly, ten times or more. The gene calls are TRBV28 and TRBJ2-3, with TRBD2 matching over 10 bases. The CDR3 sequence is 16 residues long. V was pared by 5 bases and J by 3 bases, with 8 bases of the junction left unmatched. Germline V gene sequence: CDR1 MDHEN, CDR2 SYDVKM. The CDR3 DNA is TGTGCCAGCAGTCCCCATCTAGCGGGAGCGACAGATACGCAGTATTTT. Residues: CASSPHLAGATDTQYF.

This clone was recorded at least ten times. The chain links TRBV4-1 to TRBJ1-1; TRBD1 matches 7 bases. The germline V gene has CDR1 MGHRA and CDR2 YSYEKL. This CDR3 is built from 19 residues. Losses at the gene ends were 0 bases for V and 6 bases for J; bases not matched to a gene: 19. The CDR3 sequence: CASSQENTLAGGPSAEAFF. As DNA, the CDR3 is TGCGCCAGCAGCCAAGAGAACACCTTGGCAGGGGGGCCGAGCGCTGAAGCTTTCTTT.

This clone was found many times. The chain has TRBV6-2 or TRBV6-3 and TRBJ2-7; 9 nucleotides line up with TRBD2. Looked up from germline, CDR1 is MNHEY and CDR2 is SVGEGT. Trimming took 5 bases from V and 3 from J; bases not matched to a gene: 11. This CDR3 contains 16 residues. The CDR3 bases are TGTGCCAGCAGTCCCGTGTCCGGACTAGCGATCTACGAGCAGTACTTC. Encoded protein: CASSPVSGLAIYEQYF.

This clone is termed medium-sized. V and J are TRBV29-1 and TRBJ1-1; D not certain. CDR3 length equals 11 residues. Germline-derived CDR1 and CDR2 are SQVTM and ANQGSEA. Trimming took 7 bases from V and 3 from J, leaving 9 bases between them. The CDR3 DNA reads TGCAGCGGAAAGGTTGACACTGAAGCTTTCTTT. Its protein is CSGKVDTEAFF.

This clone was counted at least ten times. The rearrangement joins TRBV4-2 to TRBJ2-1, with 14 bases aligning to TRBD2. Unmatched junction bases numbered 14, after V lost 0 bases and J lost 7 bases. Per the germline V gene, CDR1 is LGHNA and CDR2 is YNFKEQ. The CDR3 runs 20 residues. Here the CDR3 DNA reads TGTGCCAGCAGCCAAGATCAGGGGACTAGCGGGGGACGAACGGAGAATGAGCAGTTCTTC. As protein: CASSQDQGTSGGRTENEQFF.

Many counts were recorded for this clone. CDR3 protein: CAISIILGRETQYF. The CDR3 coding sequence is TGTGCCATCAGCATTATACTAGGGAGAGAGACCCAGTACTTC. The rearrangement uses TRBV10-3 and TRBJ2-5, with D possibly being TRBD2 (5 bases). Trimming removed 6 bases at V and 4 bases at J, with 15 bases between. The CDR3 is 14 residues long. Germline CDR1 ENHRY, CDR2 SYGVKD.

Many counts were recorded for this clone. The rearrangement joins TRBV7-6 to TRBJ2-7; 8 bases fit TRBD1. The CDR3 spans 14 residues. Trimming took 5 bases from V and 2 from J; bases not matched to a gene: 5. Germline assignment: CDR1 SGHVS and CDR2 FNYEAQ. This CDR3 is CASSPGQGAYEQYF. The CDR3 coding sequence is TGTGCCAGCAGCCCAGGACAGGGTGCCTACGAGCAGTACTTC.

In this sample, this clone turned up many times. V usage is TRBV7-2 and J usage is TRBJ2-7; a possible D gene is TRBD2 (5 bases). Per germline, CDR1 SGHTA and CDR2 FQGNSA. V was trimmed by 4 bases and J by 5 bases, leaving 21 bases between them. The CDR3 extends over 16 amino acids. This CDR3 is CASSSPARLFPNEQYF. The DNA of the CDR3 is TGTGCCAGCAGCTCCCCGGCTCGACTATTCCCGAACGAGCAGTACTTC. The variable domain in full, with the rest retrieved from reference TRBV7-2 and TRBJ2-7, is GAGVSQSPSNKVTEKGKDVELRCDPISGHTALYWYRQSLGQGLEFLIYFQGNSAPDKSGLPSDRFSAERTGGSVSTLTIQRTQQEDSAVYLCASSSPARLFPNEQYFGPGTRLTVT.

Ten or more counts support this clone. The rearrangement links TRBV6-5 to TRBJ1-6; TRBD1 agrees at 7 bases. V was pared by 6 bases and J by 7 bases, with 9 bases of the junction left unmatched. This CDR3 contains 15 residues. Germline V gene data show CDR1 as MNHEY and CDR2 as SVGAGI. For the CDR3, the DNA is TGTGCCAGCAGACGTCGGGACAGACCAAATTCACCCCTCCACTTT. Amino acid sequence: CASRRRDRPNSPLHF.

This clone has at least ten counts. The CDR3 DNA is TGTGCCAACCTCCGACAGCCCCCAAATGAAGCTTTCTTT. It yields the protein CANLRQPPNEAFF. The V gene is TRBV6-1, the J gene TRBJ1-1; D is perhaps TRBD1 (5 bases). Trimming removed 10 bases at V and 7 bases at J, with 19 bases between. The germline V gene has CDR1 MNHNS and CDR2 SASEGT. This CDR3 is 13 amino acids long.

The table lists this clone with many counts. The V and J genes are TRBV19 and TRBJ2-5; D perhaps matches TRBD1 (6 bases). This CDR3 is built from 15 residues. Germline V gene lookup returns CDR1 LNHDA and CDR2 SQIVND (reference sequence). Trimming removed 6 bases at V and 5 bases at J, with 19 bases between. This CDR3 is CASRRTGFLVETQYF. The CDR3, as DNA: TGTGCCAGTAGAAGAACAGGGTTTCTAGTGGAGACCCAGTACTTC.

The sample holds many counts of this clone. This chain links TRBV5-6 with TRBJ2-1; tentatively, D is TRBD2 (5 bases). This CDR3 comprises 12 residues. Germline loops: CDR1 SGHDT, CDR2 YYEEEE. Trimming stripped 4 bases from V and 12 bases from J, with 14 bases between. The CDR3 DNA follows: TGTGCCAGCAGCCATGGAGACCGGGGGCAGTTCTTC. It yields the protein CASSHGDRGQFF.

At least ten counts were recorded for this clone. J is TRBJ2-2 and V is TRBV5-1; 7 bases agree with TRBD1. Germline V gene data show CDR1 as SGHRS and CDR2 as YFSETQ. The CDR3 extends over 15 amino acids. Trimming cost V 8 bases and J 1 base; bases outside gene matches: 8. DNA for the CDR3: TGCGCCAGTATAAAAGGACAGGAGAACACCGGGGAGCTGTTTTTT. Translated, it gives CASIKGQENTGELFF.

This clone was seen repeatedly, ten times or more. CDR3: CASSQEARGSNQPQHF. Written as DNA, the CDR3 is TGCGCCAGCAGCCAAGAAGCTAGGGGGAGCAATCAGCCCCAGCATTTT. This chain links TRBV4-1 with TRBJ1-5; TRBD1 might be the D (6 bases). This CDR3 spans 16 amino acids. Trimming removed 0 bases from V and 1 base from J, with 10 bases in between. Germline CDR1 reads MGHRA; CDR2 reads YSYEKL.